The entry below describes one T cell receptor (beta chain). Its antigen is currently not known. No much larger clonotype is one base removed from it; base qualities were not supplied. The CDR3 starts with the cysteine, ends with the phenylalanine, and has 15 residues. Only CDR3 DNA remains: 45 bases, in frame from the first base. From a lookup of the germline V gene, CDR1 and CDR2 are SGHVS and FQNEAQ. Compared with germline, V lacks 5 bases and J lacks 7 bases; bases without a gene match: 8. These data originate in a study of blood T cell repertoires in COVID-19 (TCRdb year 2020). Background for the entire study: Samples from collaborators originated in the United States, Italy and Spain and spanned both the acute and convalescent phases of COVID-19. The prospective study material was composed of cDNA or gDNA derived from T cells, B-cell-depleted T cells, or PBMCs. Subjects who had been exposed to COVID-19, were actively infected with it, or had recovered from it provided the deeply sampled blood TCRbeta repertoires that made up the dataset. The repertoires were released in a freely available public database intended as a resource for research on the immune response to SARS-CoV-2. The samples were drawn from two sources: the first 160 participants of the ongoing ImmuneRACE study, and about 1,300 subjects contributed by 6 global collaborators. Sample metadata almost always included a de-identified subject ID, COVID-19 status, age in years and sex. Where available, HLA class I and class II types were obtained from metadata supplied by the sample provider rather than from assay-based typing.

TCRbeta CDR3 regions were amplified from genomic DNA by means of the immunoSEQ Assay, a bias-controlled multiplex PCR. In the source study's methods: The number of nucleated cells in each sample was estimated from the amplification of reference gene primers within the assay. Sequence reads were collapsed and filtered to measure the absolute abundance of every unique TCRbeta CDR3 rearrangement. Productive Simpson clonality was computed per sample as the square root of Simpson's diversity index over productive rearrangements. Not all clones reach the TCRdb copy of this immuneACCESS table, which keeps in-frame sequences only. Checked studies attribute under half of the gap to unresolved V genes and leave the rest unexplained. V, J and clone size were drawn from that table, and D and trimming were deduced from the DNA. The sample yields fewer than 300,000 clones; around 90% were counted once. 9% to 9.5% of the sample goes to the ten largest clones.

The paper's findings and limits, for the study overall: The quantity of clinical and demographic metadata differed by source and by participant and was supplied without curation.

Each collaborating institution followed its own protocols to collect whole blood in K2EDTA tubes. For TCRbeta analysis, collaborator samples were shipped as frozen whole blood, as isolated PBMCs, or as DNA extracted from either sample type. The chain is made from TRBV7-8 and TRBJ1-6; 7 of the junction bases match TRBD1. The receptor was isolated from a man aged 18 to 30 with active or convalescent COVID-19. The specimen sequenced was peripheral blood. The DNA reads TGTGCCAGCAGCACCCCGGGACAGACCAATTCACCCCTCCACTTT. The encoded protein is CASSTPGQTNSPLHF.